A selection of T cell receptor beta chains follows, all from one sample in a study of CD8+ T cells in alopecia areata. Here immunoSEQ multiplex PCR was the method, and the copy in TCRdb shows in-frame clones only, minus some. The table lists 150,000 or so clones, about 59% of them singletons. Sequencing was performed on CD8+ T cells sorted from blood, taken at week 4, from a patient treated with tofacitinib. These receptors all stem from a human donor with alopecia areata. Both conserved end residues are part of each CDR3. D genes are given only for firm matches. Size is omitted from some rows. Given values are once, few, many or a class for expanded clones.

clone_size: NA; v_call: TRBV7-2; j_call: TRBJ2-3; d_call: NA; cdr3_nt: TGTGCCAGCAGCTTCGGTGCAGATACGCAGTATTTT; cdr3_aa: CASSFGADTQYF
clone_size: NA; v_call: TRBV29-1; j_call: TRBJ2-1; d_call: NA; cdr3_nt: TGCAGCGTTGACTGGTACAATGAGCAGTTCTTC; cdr3_aa: CSVDWYNEQFF
clone_size: few; v_call: TRBV7-8; j_call: TRBJ2-3; d_call: NA; cdr3_nt: TGTGCCAGCAGCGGGGGGATCCCAGATACGCAGTATTTT; cdr3_aa: CASSGGIPDTQYF
clone_size: few; v_call: TRBV5-4; j_call: TRBJ2-6; d_call: NA; cdr3_nt: TGTGCCAGCAGCCAAGATACCTCCTCTGGGGCCAACGTCCTGACTTTC; cdr3_aa: CASSQDTSSGANVLTF
clone_size: NA; v_call: TRBV5-1; j_call: TRBJ2-7; d_call: NA; cdr3_nt: TGCGCCAGCAGCTTGACGGGTTTCGAGCAGTACTTC; cdr3_aa: CASSLTGFEQYF
clone_size: few; v_call: TRBV13; j_call: TRBJ2-7; d_call: NA; cdr3_nt: TGTGCCAGCAGCTCCGGGGGCGAGCAGTACTTC; cdr3_aa: CASSSGGEQYF
clone_size: few; v_call: TRBV7-9; j_call: TRBJ1-2; d_call: TRBD1; cdr3_nt: TGTGCCGGCTCAGGACAGGGGCTGGATGGCTACACCTTC; cdr3_aa: CAGSGQGLDGYTF
clone_size: NA; v_call: TRBV7-6; j_call: TRBJ1-6; d_call: NA; cdr3_nt: TGTGCCAGCAGCTTAGAAGGGGCCAGGGTGGGGTCACCCCTCCACTTT; cdr3_aa: CASSLEGARVGSPLHF
clone_size: NA; v_call: TRBV9; j_call: TRBJ2-2; d_call: NA; cdr3_nt: TGTGCCAGCAGCCAACCTTGGGACACCGGGGAGCTGTTTTTT; cdr3_aa: CASSQPWDTGELFF
clone_size: few; v_call: TRBV7-9; j_call: TRBJ2-5; d_call: TRBD1; cdr3_nt: TGTGCCAGCAGCTTCCCTGACAGGGAAGAGACCCAGTACTTC; cdr3_aa: CASSFPDREETQYF
clone_size: few; v_call: TRBV29-1; j_call: TRBJ2-1; d_call: NA; cdr3_nt: TGCAGCGTTGGACTAGTGTCCTACAATGAGCAGTTCTTC; cdr3_aa: CSVGLVSYNEQFF
clone_size: few; v_call: TRBV13; j_call: TRBJ2-2; d_call: NA; cdr3_nt: TGTGCCAGCAGAGCCGGGGCTAATACCGGGGAGCTGTTTTTT; cdr3_aa: CASRAGANTGELFF
clone_size: NA; v_call: TRBV9; j_call: TRBJ1-6; d_call: NA; cdr3_nt: TGTGCCAGCAGCGTAGAGGGGAGCTCCTATAATTCACCCCTCCACTTT; cdr3_aa: CASSVEGSSYNSPLHF
clone_size: NA; v_call: TRBV27; j_call: TRBJ2-7; d_call: TRBD1; cdr3_nt: TGTGCCAGCGCCTTCAGGGGGTTGGGCGACGAGCAGTACTTC; cdr3_aa: CASAFRGLGDEQYF
clone_size: once; v_call: TRBV7-9; j_call: TRBJ2-5; d_call: TRBD1; cdr3_nt: TGTGCCAGCACCTCGATGAAGACAGGGATGTATCAAGAGACCCAGTACTTC; cdr3_aa: CASTSMKTGMYQETQYF
clone_size: NA; v_call: TRBV30; j_call: TRBJ2-3; d_call: NA; cdr3_nt: TGTGCCTGGAGTGTAGGTTGGACAGATACGCAGTATTTT; cdr3_aa: CAWSVGWTDTQYF
clone_size: NA; v_call: TRBV30; j_call: TRBJ1-1; d_call: TRBD1; cdr3_nt: TGTGCCTGGAGATATCAGGGGGAACGGATGAACACTGAAGCTTTCTTT; cdr3_aa: CAWRYQGERMNTEAFF
clone_size: NA; v_call: TRBV27; j_call: TRBJ2-1; d_call: NA; cdr3_nt: TGTGCCAGCAGTTTATGGGCAGGGCAAAACAATGAGCAGTTCTTC; cdr3_aa: CASSLWAGQNNEQFF
clone_size: NA; v_call: TRBV4-3; j_call: TRBJ2-1; d_call: TRBD2; cdr3_nt: TGCGCCAGCAGCCAAGGTCATCAGCGGGGGATTGACAATGAGCAGTTCTTC; cdr3_aa: CASSQGHQRGIDNEQFF
clone_size: NA; v_call: TRBV29-1; j_call: TRBJ1-1; d_call: TRBD1; cdr3_nt: TGCAGCGTTGAGGGACAGATGAACACTGAAGCTTTCTTT; cdr3_aa: CSVEGQMNTEAFF
clone_size: NA; v_call: TRBV13; j_call: TRBJ1-2; d_call: TRBD1; cdr3_nt: TGTGCCAGCACCATGACAGGGAGCAGTCGTCATGGCTACACCTTC; cdr3_aa: CASTMTGSSRHGYTF
clone_size: NA; v_call: TRBV5-6; j_call: TRBJ2-7; d_call: TRBD2; cdr3_nt: TGTGCCAGCAGTCTCTCTAGCGGAGGTCCTTTCTACGAGCAGTACTTC; cdr3_aa: CASSLSSGGPFYEQYF
clone_size: NA; v_call: TRBV13; j_call: TRBJ2-1; d_call: TRBD1; cdr3_nt: TGTGCCAGCAGTCATACCGGGACAGGGGGTAGCAATGAGCAGTTCTTC; cdr3_aa: CASSHTGTGGSNEQFF
clone_size: NA; v_call: TRBV5-1; j_call: TRBJ1-2; d_call: TRBD1; cdr3_nt: TGCGCCAGCAGCTTAAACCTCGGGACAGCCTATGGCTACACCTTC; cdr3_aa: CASSLNLGTAYGYTF
clone_size: NA; v_call: TRBV11-2; j_call: TRBJ2-7; d_call: NA; cdr3_nt: TGTGCCAGCAGCTTTGGGGTGAGCTACGAGCAGTACTTC; cdr3_aa: CASSFGVSYEQYF
clone_size: NA; v_call: TRBV19; j_call: TRBJ2-7; d_call: NA; cdr3_nt: TGTGCCAGTAGTATGACCCCAGGCACAAGCGAGCAGTACTTC; cdr3_aa: CASSMTPGTSEQYF
clone_size: NA; v_call: TRBV29-1; j_call: TRBJ2-7; d_call: NA; cdr3_nt: TGCAGCGTTGAAGATCTTCGGCAGGGAAGCTACGAGCAGTACTTC; cdr3_aa: CSVEDLRQGSYEQYF
clone_size: NA; v_call: TRBV29-1; j_call: TRBJ2-3; d_call: NA; cdr3_nt: TGCAGCGCCGGGCCTCGACAGACAGATACGCAGTATTTT; cdr3_aa: CSAGPRQTDTQYF
clone_size: NA; v_call: TRBV4-2; j_call: TRBJ2-3; d_call: NA; cdr3_nt: TGTGCCAGCAGCCAAGACGGGGATACGCAGTATTTT; cdr3_aa: CASSQDGDTQYF
clone_size: NA; v_call: TRBV7-9; j_call: TRBJ2-1; d_call: NA; cdr3_nt: TGTGCCAGCCGGGGGATTTACAATGAGCAGTTCTTC; cdr3_aa: CASRGIYNEQFF